What follows is one TCR beta chain and its context. CDR3 size: 15 residues. Germline V gives CDR1 SGDLS, CDR2 YYNGEE. After removal of 0 bases from V and 6 bases from J, the junction contained 8 bases not matched to a gene. The data originate from a study of blood T cell repertoires in COVID-19. Across the study: Some COVID-19 samples were acute and others convalescent; all came from the United States, Italy and Spain. In each case, the material was cDNA or gDNA derived from T cells, B-cell-depleted T cells, or PBMCs.

Original processing methods: Reference gene primer amplification yielded estimated nucleated cell counts. Produced via immunoSEQ multiplex PCR; TCRdb's table is partial and in-frame only. V and J calls and clone size are those listed in that table; D and trimming were worked out from the DNA. Found here are about 260,000 clones, 75% to 90% of them singletons; the top ten hold about 2.2%. The sequenced material came from peripheral blood. This clonotype was sampled from a woman between 45 and 60 years old who had recovered from COVID-19. The chain has TRBV9 and TRBJ1-1, with 7 positions matching TRBD1. CDR3 nucleotides: TGTGCCAGCAGCGTAGATGGCAGGGGGACAGCTGAAGCTTTCTTT. Translating it yields CASSVDGRGTAEAFF.